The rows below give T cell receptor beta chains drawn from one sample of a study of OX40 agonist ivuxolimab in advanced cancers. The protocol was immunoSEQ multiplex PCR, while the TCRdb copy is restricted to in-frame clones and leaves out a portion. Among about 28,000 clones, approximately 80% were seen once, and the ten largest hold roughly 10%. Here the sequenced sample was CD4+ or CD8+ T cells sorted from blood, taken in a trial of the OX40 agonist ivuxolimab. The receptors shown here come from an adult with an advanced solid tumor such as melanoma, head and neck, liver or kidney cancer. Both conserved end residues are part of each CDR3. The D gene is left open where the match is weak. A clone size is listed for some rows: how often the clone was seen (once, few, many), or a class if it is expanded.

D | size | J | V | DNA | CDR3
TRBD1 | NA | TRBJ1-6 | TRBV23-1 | TGCGCCAGCAGCAAGGGTCCGGGGACAGGCCGAAAAAATTCACCCCTCCACTTT | CASSKGPGTGRKNSPLHF
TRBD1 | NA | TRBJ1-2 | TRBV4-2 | TGTGCCAGCAGCCAAGAAGCGCAGGGGGACTATGGCTACACCTTC | CASSQEAQGDYGYTF
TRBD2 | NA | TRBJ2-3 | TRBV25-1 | TGTGCCAGCAGTGAGTGGGTTAGCGGGACCTCTAGCACAGATACGCAGTATTTT | CASSEWVSGTSSTDTQYF
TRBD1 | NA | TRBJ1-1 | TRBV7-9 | TGTGCCAGCAGCTTAGTAACAGGGGGAGGCACTGAAGCTTTCTTT | CASSLVTGGGTEAFF
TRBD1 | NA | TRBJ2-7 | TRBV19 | TGTGCCAGTAGTTCTGACAGGGGAACCTACGAGCAGTACTTC | CASSSDRGTYEQYF
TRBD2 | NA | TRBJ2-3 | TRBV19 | TGTGCCAGTACTACCCTCTCCCCTAGCGGGGTGACAGATACGCAGTATTTT | CASTTLSPSGVTDTQYF
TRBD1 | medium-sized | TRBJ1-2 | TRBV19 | TGTGCCAGCCGACCAACAGGGGGCGCGAATGGCTACACCTTC | CASRPTGGANGYTF
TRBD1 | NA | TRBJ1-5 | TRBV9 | TGTGCCAGCAGCGTAGAAGGGGGCGCGGGTCAGCCCCAGCATTTT | CASSVEGGAGQPQHF
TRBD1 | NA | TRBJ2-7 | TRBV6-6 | TGTGCCAGCAGTTACGGGACAGGGGGCAACGAGCAGTACTTC | CASSYGTGGNEQYF
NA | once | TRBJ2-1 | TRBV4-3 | TGCGCCAGCAGCCAAGACTTCGGGGGCATGGGAGAGCAGTTCTTC | CASSQDFGGMGEQFF
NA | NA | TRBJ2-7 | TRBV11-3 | TGTGCCAGCAGCGACCTCGGCGAGCAGTACTTC | CASSDLGEQYF
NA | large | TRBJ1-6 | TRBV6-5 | TGTGCCAGCAGTTACTCATTTGGGGTAAATTCACCCCTCCACTTT | CASSYSFGVNSPLHF
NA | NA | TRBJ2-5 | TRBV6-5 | TGTGCCAGCAGCTTCTCGGGGGGCCTCTTGGAGACCCAGTACTTC | CASSFSGGLLETQYF
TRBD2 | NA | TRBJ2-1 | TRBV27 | TGTGCCAGCAGCCCCACACTAGCGGGGGCCTACAATGAGCAGTTCTTC | CASSPTLAGAYNEQFF
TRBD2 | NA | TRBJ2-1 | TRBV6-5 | TGTGCCAGCAGTCCGACTAGCGGGGGTTTATATGAGCAGTTCTTC | CASSPTSGGLYEQFF